This T cell receptor (beta chain) is from a study of blood T cells in healthy people across ages. General study results and limits: Long-lived donors exceeded aged donors in naive CD4+ cells and diversity. Naive T cell percentage showed a strong correlation with TCR beta diversity.

It was with a sample-barcoded 5' primer and a J-beta primer mix that a second PCR of roughly 7 to 12 cycles was run. From the 5' RACE reads, TCRdb called clonotypes with MiXCR, one entry per CDR3 protein. The repertoire holds hundreds of thousands of distinct CDR3 sequences, about 42% seen once, with about a sixth in the top ten. Worth noting for this clonotype: Its specificity is not known.

The sample consisted of blood. The sequence derives from a man aged 80 or over in good health.

CDR3 in DNA: TGTGCCAGCAGCCAAGTGATCAACACTGAAGCTTTCTTT. Amino acid sequence: CASSQVINTEAFF. The chain joins TRBV14 to TRBJ1-1, with D unclear. This CDR3 has 13 residues. Germline lookup yields CDR1 SGHDN and CDR2 FVKESK. V was shortened by 1 base and J by 2 bases, with 5 bases between the two germline ends.